Following are 8 T cell receptor beta chains from one sample sequenced in a study of human T cells and chemical hapten exposure. The sample's time point: patch test 1, 2 weeks after DPC sensitization. Treatment: therapeutic diphenylcyclopropenone sensitization with weekly scalp DPC. TCRdb reprocessed the RACE reads via MiXCR and lists one record per CDR3 protein. The sample has approximately 350,000 distinct CDR3 sequences, around 7% seen once. This sample comprised whole blood, obtained in connection with sensitization to the hapten diphenylcyclopropenone (DPC). These receptors were collected from a woman in her late teens or twenties with alopecia areata. Some clones in this sample may be carry-over from other donors' samples.

Only a few counts were recorded for this clonotype. The rearrangement links TRBV20-1 to TRBJ2-7; D possibly corresponds to TRBD2 (5 bases). Germline-derived CDR1 and CDR2 are DFQATT and SNEGSKA (reference sequence). CDR3 size: 11 residues. V was trimmed by 6 bases and J by 3 bases, leaving 9 bases between them. The CDR3, as DNA: TGCAGTGCGGCCCGGGGCTACGAGCAGTACTTC. This encodes CSAARGYEQYF.

This clonotype was counted ten times or more. V usage is TRBV6-2 or TRBV6-3 and J usage is TRBJ2-1, with 8 bases matching TRBD1. Germline loops: CDR1 MNHEY, CDR2 SVGEGT. This CDR3 spans 14 amino acids. V trimming: 2 bases; J trimming: 6 bases; junction bases outside the gene matches: 3. The CDR3 sequence: CASSYGQGSNEQFF. Here the CDR3 DNA reads TGTGCCAGCAGTTACGGACAGGGTAGCAATGAGCAGTTCTTC.

This CDR3 is CASSPRLTNANPIYF. CDR3 DNA sequence: TGTGCCAGCAGTCCAAGACTGACGAACGCTAACCCCATATATTTT. The chain has TRBV7-6 and TRBJ1-3, with unresolved D. Germline values: CDR1 SGHVS, CDR2 FNYEAQ. Between the trimmed V and J ends, which lost 6 bases and 11 bases, there was a span of 23 bases. The CDR3 spans 15 residues.

The rearrangement links TRBV20-1 to TRBJ1-1; 9 positions agree with TRBD1. With 7 bases clipped from V and 2 bases from J, the junction kept 8 bases outside the gene matches. Looked up from germline, CDR1 is DFQATT and CDR2 is SNEGSKA (reference sequence). The CDR3 is 14 residues long. This chain's CDR3 is CSVQQGAVNTEAFF. The CDR3 DNA follows: TGCAGTGTACAACAGGGGGCAGTTAACACTGAAGCTTTCTTT.

This clonotype was found many times. V is TRBV7-2 and J is TRBJ2-3; 10 bases match TRBD2. The CDR3 consists of 14 residues. The V and J ends lost 5 bases and 4 bases, in that order; junction bases with no gene match: 3. Per the germline V gene, CDR1 is SGHTA and CDR2 is FQGNSA. The CDR3 is CASSPSGGPDTQYF. CDR3 nucleotides: TGTGCCAGCAGCCCTAGCGGGGGTCCAGATACGCAGTATTTT.

The V and J genes are TRBV7-9 and TRBJ1-4, with 8 bases fitting TRBD1. Germline V gene sequence: CDR1 SEHNR, CDR2 FQNEAQ (reference sequence). The CDR3 has 16 residues. The trim removed 1 base at V and 3 bases at J, leaving 4 bases unmatched. The CDR3 DNA reads TGTGCCAGCAGCTTAGGCGCGGGACAGGCTAATGAAAAACTGTTTTTT. It specifies CASSLGAGQANEKLFF.

In this sample, this clonotype turned up a few times. This chain links TRBV12-3 or TRBV12-4 with TRBJ1-2; D gene ambiguous. V shed 5 bases and J shed 4 bases, with 11 bases lying between them. The CDR3 covers 13 residues. The CDR3 loop is CASSPLVSYGYTF. The CDR3 region has the DNA TGTGCCAGCAGTCCTTTAGTTTCCTATGGCTACACCTTC.

To note about this clonotype: It may be a read error: a sequence one base away is much more abundant. The chain couples TRBV27 to TRBJ2-3, with 12 bases lining up with TRBD1. The CDR3 is 15 residues long. The germline gives CDR1 MNHEY, CDR2 SMNVEV (reference sequence). CDR3: CTSSLRDRGPDTQYF. The DNA for the CDR3 is TGTACCAGCAGTCTCCGGGACAGGGGGCCAGATACGCAGTATTTT.